The table lists the clone carrying this T cell receptor (beta chain) with many counts. The junction differs from germline at one of its ends, possibly a read error. In TCRdb, the reads were re-called with MiXCR into one record per CDR3 protein. The sample lists approximately 50,000 distinct CDR3 sequences; about 6.8% were seen once. The sample comes from a study of patients with pleural tuberculosis. The CDR3 consists of 14 residues. Germline loops: CDR1 SSHAT, CDR2 FNYEAQ (reference sequence). This chain links TRBV7-7 with TRBJ2-5, with D possibly being TRBD1 (5 bases). The origin of this receptor is a human donor with pleural tuberculosis. The CDR3 spells CASSLAGFQETQYF. In DNA form, the CDR3 reads TGTGCTAGCAGCTTAGCAGGGTTTCAAGAGACCCAGTACTTC.